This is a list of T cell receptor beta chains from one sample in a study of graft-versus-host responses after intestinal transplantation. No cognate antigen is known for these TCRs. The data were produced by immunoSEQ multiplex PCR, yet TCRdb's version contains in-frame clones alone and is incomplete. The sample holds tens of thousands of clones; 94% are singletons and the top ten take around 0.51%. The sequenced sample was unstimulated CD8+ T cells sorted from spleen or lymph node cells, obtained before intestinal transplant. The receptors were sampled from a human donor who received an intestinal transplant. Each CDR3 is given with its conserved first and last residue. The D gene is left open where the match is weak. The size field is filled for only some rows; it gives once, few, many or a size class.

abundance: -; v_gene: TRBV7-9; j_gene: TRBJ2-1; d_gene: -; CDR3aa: CASSRARAGWDEQLF; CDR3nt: TGTGCCAGCAGCAGGGCAAGGGCCGGGTGGGATGAGCAGCTCTTC
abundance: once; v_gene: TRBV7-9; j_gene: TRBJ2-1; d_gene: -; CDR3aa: CASSSAELTYNEQFF; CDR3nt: TGTGCCAGCAGCTCAGCGGAGCTCACATACAATGAGCAGTTCTTC
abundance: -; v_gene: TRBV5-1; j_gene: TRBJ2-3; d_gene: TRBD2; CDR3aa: CASSLGPGTSGATDTQYF; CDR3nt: TGCGCCAGCAGCTTGGGACCCGGGACTAGCGGGGCAACAGATACGCAGTATTTT
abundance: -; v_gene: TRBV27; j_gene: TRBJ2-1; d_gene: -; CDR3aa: CASSQGLSYNEQFF; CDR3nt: TGTGCCAGCAGTCAGGGACTCTCCTACAATGAGCAGTTCTTC
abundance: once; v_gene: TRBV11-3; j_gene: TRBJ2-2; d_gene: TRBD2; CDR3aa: CASSPPTAGAGELFF; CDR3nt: TGTGCCAGCAGCCCACCGACAGCGGGGGCCGGGGAGCTGTTTTTT
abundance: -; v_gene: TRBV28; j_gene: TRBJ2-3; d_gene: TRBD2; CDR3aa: CASSLGLAGGSTDTQYF; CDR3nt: TGTGCCAGCAGTTTAGGGCTAGCGGGAGGGAGCACAGATACGCAGTATTTT
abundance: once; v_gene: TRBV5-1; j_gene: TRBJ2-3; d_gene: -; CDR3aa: CASSPRDGGTDTQYF; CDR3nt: TGCGCCAGCAGCCCCCGGGACGGCGGCACAGATACGCAGTATTTT
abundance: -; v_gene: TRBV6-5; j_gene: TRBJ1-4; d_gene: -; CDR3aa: CASAWAEDEKLFF; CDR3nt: TGTGCCAGCGCCTGGGCGGAAGATGAAAAACTGTTTTTT
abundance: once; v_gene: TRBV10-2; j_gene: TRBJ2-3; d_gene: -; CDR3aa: CASILGGRSSTDTQYF; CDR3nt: TGCGCCAGCATCCTAGGGGGGCGCTCGAGCACAGATACGCAGTATTTT
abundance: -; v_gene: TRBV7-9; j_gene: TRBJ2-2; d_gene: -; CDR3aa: CASSIWGTGELFF; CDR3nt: TGTGCCAGCAGCATCTGGGGCACCGGGGAGCTGTTTTTT
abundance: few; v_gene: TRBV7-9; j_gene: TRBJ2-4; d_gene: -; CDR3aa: CASSLQRKGGNIQYF; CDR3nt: TGTGCCAGCAGCTTACAAAGGAAGGGGGGAAACATTCAGTACTTC
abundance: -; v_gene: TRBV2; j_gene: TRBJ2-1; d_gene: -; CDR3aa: CASSDTGAGNEQFF; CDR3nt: TGTGCCAGCAGTGACACGGGGGCCGGCAATGAGCAGTTCTTC
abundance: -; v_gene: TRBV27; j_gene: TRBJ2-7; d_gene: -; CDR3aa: CASSLQDPRYYEQYF; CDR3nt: TGTGCCAGCAGCCTCCAGGACCCCCGGTACTACGAGCAGTACTTC
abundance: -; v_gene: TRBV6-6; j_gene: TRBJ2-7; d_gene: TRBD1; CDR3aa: CASRPGGDEQYF; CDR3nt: TGTGCCAGCAGACCAGGGGGAGACGAGCAGTACTTC
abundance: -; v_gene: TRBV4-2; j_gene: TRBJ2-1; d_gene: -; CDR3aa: CASSQELAYNEQFF; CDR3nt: TGTGCCAGCAGCCAAGAACTAGCCTACAATGAGCAGTTCTTC
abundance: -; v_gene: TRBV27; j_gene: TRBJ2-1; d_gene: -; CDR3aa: CASSFWVGSYNEQFF; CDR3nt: TGTGCCAGCAGTTTTTGGGTGGGATCCTACAATGAGCAGTTCTTC
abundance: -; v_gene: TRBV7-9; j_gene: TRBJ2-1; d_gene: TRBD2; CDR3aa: CASSLAGGPGNEQFF; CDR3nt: TGTGCCAGCAGCTTAGCGGGAGGGCCGGGGAATGAGCAGTTCTTC
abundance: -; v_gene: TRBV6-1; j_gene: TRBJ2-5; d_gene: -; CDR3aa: CASRLGGQQETQYF; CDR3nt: TGTGCCAGCCGCTTAGGGGGACAACAAGAGACCCAGTACTTC
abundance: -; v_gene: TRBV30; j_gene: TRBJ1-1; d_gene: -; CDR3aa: CAWSVGTLGLNTEAFF; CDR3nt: TGTGCCTGGAGTGTAGGGACCCTCGGACTGAACACTGAAGCTTTCTTT
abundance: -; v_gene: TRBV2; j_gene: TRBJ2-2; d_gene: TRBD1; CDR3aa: CASMSGTGGLGELFF; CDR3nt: TGTGCCAGCATGTCCGGGACAGGGGGCCTCGGGGAGCTGTTTTTT
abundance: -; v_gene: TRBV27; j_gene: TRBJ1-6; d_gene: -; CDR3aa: CAIPRSPLHF; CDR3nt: TGTGCCATCCCGCGGTCACCCCTCCACTTT
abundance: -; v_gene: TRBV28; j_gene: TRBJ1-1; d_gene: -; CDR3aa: CASIPEGHGTEAFF; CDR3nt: TGTGCCAGCATCCCTGAGGGGCACGGCACTGAAGCTTTCTTT
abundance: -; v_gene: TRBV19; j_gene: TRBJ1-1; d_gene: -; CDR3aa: CASSIGGVLGTPNTEAFF; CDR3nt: TGTGCCAGTAGTATAGGAGGAGTTCTGGGGACCCCTAACACTGAAGCTTTCTTT
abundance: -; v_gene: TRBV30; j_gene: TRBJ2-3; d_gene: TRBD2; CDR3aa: CAWSVIPHRTSGSADTQYF; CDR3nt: TGTGCCTGGAGTGTTATCCCCCACCGGACTAGCGGGAGTGCAGATACGCAGTATTTT
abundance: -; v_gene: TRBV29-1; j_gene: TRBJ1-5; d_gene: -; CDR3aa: CSARGGGIHQPQHF; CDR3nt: TGCAGCGCCCGAGGGGGGGGGATCCATCAGCCCCAGCATTTT
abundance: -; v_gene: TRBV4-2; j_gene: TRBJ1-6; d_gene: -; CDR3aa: CASSQDGSFSPLHF; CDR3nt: TGTGCCAGCAGCCAAGACGGGAGCTTTTCACCCCTCCACTTT
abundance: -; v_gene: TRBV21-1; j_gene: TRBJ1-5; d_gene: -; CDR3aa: CASSKVTVRERSNQPQHF; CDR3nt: TGTGCCAGCAGCAAAGTGACGGTGAGGGAGCGAAGTAATCAGCCCCAGCATTTT
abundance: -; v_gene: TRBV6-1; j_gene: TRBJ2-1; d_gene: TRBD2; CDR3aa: CASRVLAGGYNEQFF; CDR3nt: TGTGCCAGCAGGGTCCTAGCGGGAGGGTACAATGAGCAGTTCTTC
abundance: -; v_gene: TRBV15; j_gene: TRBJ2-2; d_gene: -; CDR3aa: CATSRARAGFTGELFF; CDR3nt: TGTGCCACCAGCAGAGCGCGGGCAGGGTTCACCGGGGAGCTGTTTTTT
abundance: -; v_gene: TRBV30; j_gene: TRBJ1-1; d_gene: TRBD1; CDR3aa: CAWSGLRGYGTEAFF; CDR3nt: TGTGCCTGGAGTGGACTCAGGGGGTATGGCACTGAAGCTTTCTTT
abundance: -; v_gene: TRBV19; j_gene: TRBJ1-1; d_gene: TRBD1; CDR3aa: CASSPPHRDRENTEAFF; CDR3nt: TGTGCCAGTAGTCCCCCCCACCGGGACAGGGAGAACACTGAAGCTTTCTTT
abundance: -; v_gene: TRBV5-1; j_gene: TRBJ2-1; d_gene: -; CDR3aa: CASRTLLFWGIEQFF; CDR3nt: TGCGCCAGCAGGACATTGCTGTTTTGGGGAATTGAGCAGTTCTTC
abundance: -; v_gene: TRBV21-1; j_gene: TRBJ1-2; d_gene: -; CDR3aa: CASSKEGRDTLYRYGYTF; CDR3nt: TGTGCCAGCAGCAAAGAGGGCAGAGATACTTTGTACCGCTATGGCTACACCTTC
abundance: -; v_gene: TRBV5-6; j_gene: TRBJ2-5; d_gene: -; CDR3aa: CASSLVKTVYQETQYF; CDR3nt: TGTGCCAGCAGCTTGGTGAAAACGGTGTACCAAGAGACCCAGTACTTC
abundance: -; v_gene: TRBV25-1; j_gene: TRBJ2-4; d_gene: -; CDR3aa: CASSEYFAGEGIQYF; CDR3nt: TGTGCCAGCAGTGAATATTTCGCAGGGGAGGGCATTCAGTACTTC
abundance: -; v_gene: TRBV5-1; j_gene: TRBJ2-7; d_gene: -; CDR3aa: CASSLVGDPYEQYF; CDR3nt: TGCGCCAGCAGCTTGGTAGGGGATCCCTACGAGCAGTACTTC
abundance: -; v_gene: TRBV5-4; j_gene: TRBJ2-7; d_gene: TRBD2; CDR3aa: CASSLESGGYEQYF; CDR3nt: TGTGCCAGCAGCTTGGAATCGGGGGGATACGAGCAGTACTTC
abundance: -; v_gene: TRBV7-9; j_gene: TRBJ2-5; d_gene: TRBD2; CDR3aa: CASSLETSREETQYF; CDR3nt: TGTGCCAGCAGCTTAGAGACTAGCCGGGAAGAGACCCAGTACTTC
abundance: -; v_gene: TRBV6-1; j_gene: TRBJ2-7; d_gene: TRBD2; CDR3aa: CASSGPTSGYEQYF; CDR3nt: TGTGCCAGCAGTGGCCCTACTAGCGGCTACGAGCAGTACTTC
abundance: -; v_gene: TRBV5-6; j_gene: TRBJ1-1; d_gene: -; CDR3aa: CASSVSGGAPAFF; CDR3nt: TGTGCCAGCAGCGTGAGCGGAGGGGCGCCGGCTTTCTTT
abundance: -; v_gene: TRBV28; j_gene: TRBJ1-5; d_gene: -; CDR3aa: CASSQVTGPMGNQPQHF; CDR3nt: TGTGCCAGCAGCCAAGTGACAGGCCCCATGGGGAATCAGCCCCAGCATTTT
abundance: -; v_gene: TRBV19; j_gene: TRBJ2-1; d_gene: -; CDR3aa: CASSTAKSSYNEQFF; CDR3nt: TGTGCCAGTAGTACTGCGAAAAGCTCCTACAATGAGCAGTTCTTC
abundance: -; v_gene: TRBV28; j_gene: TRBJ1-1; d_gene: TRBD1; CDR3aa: CASSNSGGITEAFF; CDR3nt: TGTGCCAGCAGTAACTCAGGGGGTATTACTGAAGCTTTCTTT
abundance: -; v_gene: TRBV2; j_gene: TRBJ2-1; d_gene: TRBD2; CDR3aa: CASNVGTELAGGPSNEQFF; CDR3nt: TGTGCCAGCAATGTCGGGACGGAACTAGCGGGAGGGCCCTCAAATGAGCAGTTCTTC
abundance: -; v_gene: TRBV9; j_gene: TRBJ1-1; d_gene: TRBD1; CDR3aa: CASRHGTGETEAFF; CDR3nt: TGTGCCAGCAGACACGGGACAGGTGAGACTGAAGCTTTCTTT
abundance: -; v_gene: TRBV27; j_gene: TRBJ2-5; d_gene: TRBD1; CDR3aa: CASSLLPGTGWETQYF; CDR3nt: TGTGCCAGCAGTTTACTACCCGGGACAGGGTGGGAGACCCAGTACTTC
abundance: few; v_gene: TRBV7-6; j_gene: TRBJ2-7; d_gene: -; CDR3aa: CASSLGAGAYSEQYF; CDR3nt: TGTGCCAGCAGCTTAGGGGCGGGGGCTTATTCCGAGCAGTACTTC
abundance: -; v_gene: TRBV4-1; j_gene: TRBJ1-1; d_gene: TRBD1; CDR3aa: CASSQYRIGGLDTEAFF; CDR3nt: TGCGCCAGCAGCCAATATCGTATAGGGGGCTTGGACACTGAAGCTTTCTTT
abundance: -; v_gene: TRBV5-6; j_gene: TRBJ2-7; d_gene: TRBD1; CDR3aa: CASSSGQDAYEQYF; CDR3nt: TGTGCCAGCAGCTCCGGACAGGACGCCTACGAGCAGTACTTC
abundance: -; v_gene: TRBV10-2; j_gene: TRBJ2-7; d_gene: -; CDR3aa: CASGDIPYEQYF; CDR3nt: TGCGCCAGCGGGGACATACCCTACGAGCAGTACTTC
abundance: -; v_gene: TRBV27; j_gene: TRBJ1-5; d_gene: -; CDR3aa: CASSLLSANQPQHF; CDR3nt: TGTGCCAGCAGTTTATTGAGTGCAAATCAGCCCCAGCATTTT
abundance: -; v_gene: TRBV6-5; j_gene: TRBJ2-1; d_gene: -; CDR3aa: CASSYSTNNEQFF; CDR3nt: TGTGCCAGCAGTTACTCGACGAACAATGAGCAGTTCTTC
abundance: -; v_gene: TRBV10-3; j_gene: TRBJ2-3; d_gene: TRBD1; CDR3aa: CAISESEDRGAWTDTQYF; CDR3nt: TGTGCCATCAGTGAATCGGAGGACAGGGGCGCGTGGACAGATACGCAGTATTTT
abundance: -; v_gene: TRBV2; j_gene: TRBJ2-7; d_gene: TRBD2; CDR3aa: CANDGIGLADVYEQYF; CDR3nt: TGTGCCAACGACGGGATAGGGCTAGCGGATGTCTACGAGCAGTACTTC
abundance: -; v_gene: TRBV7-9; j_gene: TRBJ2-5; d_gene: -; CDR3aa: CASSLDTKQETQYF; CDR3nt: TGTGCCAGCAGCTTAGACACCAAACAAGAGACCCAGTACTTC